The 13 T cell receptor beta chains reported below all come from one sample, sequenced in a study of naive and memory T cell subsets. Described treatment: skin biopsy from PPD injection site in Mantoux-positive individual. TCR cDNA received a 3' ligated oligonucleotide that carried a UMI. The SP2 primer and nested alpha and beta constant region primers amplified ligated cDNA in four rounds. TCRdb fed the UMI-ligation and nested PCR reads into MiXCR, producing one record per CDR3 protein. The sample carries 37,000 or so distinct CDR3 sequences, approximately 10% recorded once. The sequenced sample was skin, obtained from a tuberculin skin test site. These receptors were collected from an adult in good health.

There are a few counts of this clonotype. The rearrangement uses TRBV13 and TRBJ1-1; 8 bases match TRBD1. With V trimmed by 5 bases and J by 6 bases, 11 bases remained unmatched. Germline V gives CDR1 PRHDT, CDR2 FYEKMQ (reference sequence). This CDR3 region has 15 residues. The CDR3 loop reads CASSTRQGLVSEAFF. CDR3 nucleotides: TGTGCCAGCAGCACCCGACAGGGGCTAGTGTCTGAAGCTTTCTTT.

The genes are TRBV20-1 and TRBJ1-5; D may be TRBD1 (5 bases). CDR3 length: 13 residues. Per germline, CDR1 DFQATT and CDR2 SNEGSKA (reference sequence). V dropped 6 bases and J dropped 4 bases, with 13 bases sitting between them. In nucleotides, the CDR3 is TGCAGTGCCTGGGGGGGGTCTAATCAGCCCCAGCATTTT. Protein: CSAWGGSNQPQHF.

This clonotype appeared many times. This chain uses TRBV5-1 with TRBJ2-7; the D gene is possibly TRBD2 (5 bases). V was clipped by 0 bases and J by 6 bases, with 13 bases between them. CDR3 length: 14 residues. The germline V gene encodes CDR1 SGHRS and CDR2 YFSETQ. CDR3 bases: TGCGCCAGCAGCTTGGATAGCGCGAGGGTCGAGCAGTACTTC. It encodes CASSLDSARVEQYF. Complete variable domain (other parts from reference TRBV5-1 and TRBJ2-7): KAGVTQTPRYLIKTRGQQVTLSCSPISGHRSVSWYQQTPGQGLQFLFEYFSETQRNKGNFPGRFSGRQFSNSRSEMNVSTLELGDSALYLCASSLDSARVEQYFGPGTRLTVT.

This clonotype came up many times. Sequence at one end of the junction differs from germline and may be a read error. The rearrangement joins TRBV7-9 to TRBJ1-2, with 7 positions matching TRBD1. CDR3 length: 15 amino acids. From germline, CDR1 is SEHNR and CDR2 FQNEAQ (reference sequence). CDR3 region: CASTIKSGGWDGDTF. As DNA, the CDR3 is TGTGCCAGCACGATAAAATCAGGGGGATGGGATGGCGACACCTTC.

The rearrangement joins TRBV18 to TRBJ1-1, with D maybe TRBD1 (5 bases). CDR3 length: 14 residues. Trimming pared 5 bases from V and 10 bases from J, leaving 20 bases between. Germline CDR1 reads KGHSH; CDR2 reads LQKENI. CDR3 sequence reads: CASSSGGRLGGAFF. The CDR3 nucleotides read TGTGCCAGCTCAAGCGGGGGACGGTTAGGTGGAGCTTTCTTT.

This clonotype was seen ten or more times. The chain is built from TRBV30 and TRBJ2-7; D uncertain. V was shortened by 0 bases and J by 4 bases, with 13 bases between the two germline ends. CDR1 and CDR2 from the germline V gene are GTSNPN and SVGIG (reference sequence). This CDR3 is 14 amino acids long. The CDR3 DNA is TGTGCCTGGAGTGTACCGGTTAAGGTTTACGAGCAGTACTTC. This codes for CAWSVPVKVYEQYF.

This clonotype turned up a few times. CDR3 amino acids: CASSLDRYYGYTF. The CDR3, as DNA: TGCGCCAGCAGCCTCGACAGATACTATGGCTACACCTTC. The V gene is TRBV5-1, the J gene TRBJ1-2, with D perhaps TRBD1 (5 bases). V lost 4 bases, J lost 3 bases, and 10 bases lay in between. Looked up from germline, CDR1 is SGHRS and CDR2 is YFSETQ. There are 13 residues in the CDR3. The full variable domain, in which reference TRBV5-1 and TRBJ1-2 provide the parts outside the CDR3, is KAGVTQTPRYLIKTRGQQVTLSCSPISGHRSVSWYQQTPGQGLQFLFEYFSETQRNKGNFPGRFSGRQFSNSRSEMNVSTLELGDSALYLCASSLDRYYGYTFGSGTRLTVV.

This clonotype was seen a single time. This chain uses TRBV6-6 with TRBJ2-5; 8 bases fit TRBD2. The CDR3 contains 18 residues. V dropped 5 bases and J dropped 0; count of bases not matched to a gene: 14. Germline CDR1 and CDR2: MNHNY and SVGAGI (reference sequence). The CDR3 DNA is TGTGCCAGCAGTCCCCCAGAGGCGGGGGGCCTGTACCAAGAGACCCAGTACTTC. Its protein product is CASSPPEAGGLYQETQYF.

V gene TRBV12-3 or TRBV12-4 combines with J gene TRBJ1-6, with D hard to call. This CDR3 contains 12 residues. Trimming took off 2 bases at V and 13 bases at J, with 9 bases between the two ends. DNA of the CDR3: TGTGCCAGCAGTTTACCCTACTTGCCCCTCCACTTT. Translating gives CASSLPYLPLHF.

The rearrangement uses TRBV28 and TRBJ2-6, with 8 positions matching TRBD1. Germline assignment: CDR1 MDHEN and CDR2 SYDVKM. V lost 3 bases to trimming and J lost 0 bases; unmatched junction nucleotides: 13. The CDR3 covers 20 residues. The CDR3 bases are TGTGCCAGCAGTTTTTTGGGGGCACAGGGGGTTTCCTCTGGGGCCAACGTCCTGACTTTC. Residues: CASSFLGAQGVSSGANVLTF.

This clonotype came up a few times. The V gene is TRBV14, the J gene TRBJ2-7; TRBD2 matches 13 bases. V trimming: 6 bases; J trimming: 5 bases; junction bases outside the gene matches: 7. This CDR3 comprises 15 residues. Germline-derived CDR1 and CDR2 are SGHDN and FVKESK. The CDR3 nucleotides are TGTGCCAGCAGACATGGGACTAGCGGGGCCCACGAGCAGTACTTC. Amino acid sequence: CASRHGTSGAHEQYF.

This clonotype has only a few counts. J is TRBJ2-1 and V is TRBV12-3 or TRBV12-4; 12 bases align to TRBD2. The CDR3 sequence is 17 residues long. V lost 10 bases to trimming and J lost 4 bases; unmatched junction nucleotides: 14. CDR3 DNA: TGTGCCACCAGGACGGGGACTAGCGGGCTAGGGTACAATGAGCAGTTCTTC. Amino acid sequence: CATRTGTSGLGYNEQFF.

There are many counts of this clonotype. The chain combines TRBV7-8 with TRBJ2-1; TRBD2 matches at 11 bases. This CDR3 is 15 amino acids long. Germline CDR1 SGHVS, CDR2 FQNEAQ. J was trimmed by 10 bases and V by 4 bases; bases with no gene match: 9. CDR3 DNA sequence: TGTGCCAGCAGCTGGACTAGCGGGCCCACCCGGGAGCAGTTCTTC. Its protein is CASSWTSGPTREQFF.